This TCR beta chain was documented in a study of long-term antiretroviral therapy in people with HIV. Study-wide findings and caveats: HIV repertoires spanned tighter CDR3 length ranges than controls did. Whichever time point was examined, clones expanded before ART dominated the repertoire. Diversity remained lower than transplant donor controls, even though it increased after ART.

Researchers report immunoSEQ v3.0 was run at survey level. The repertoire was sequenced with immunoSEQ multiplex PCR; TCRdb's copy has only in-frame clones and lacks some. The data show 34,000 or so clones, 65% to 90% seen once. Regarding this clone: The target antigen is unknown.

J gave up 9 bases and V 2 bases, and 5 bases lay outside the gene matches. CDR3 length: 15 residues. Germline V lookup: CDR1 MGHRA, CDR2 YSYEKL. The sequenced sample was unsorted PBMCs, obtained approximately 3.3 years after starting antiretroviral therapy. The chain uses TRBV4-1 and TRBJ2-1, with 12 nucleotides matching TRBD2. The source of this sequence is a man younger than 35 with HIV. The chain's CDR3 is CASSQLTSGSREQFF. The CDR3 DNA reads as TGCGCCAGCAGCCAATTGACTAGCGGGAGTCGTGAGCAGTTCTTC.